Shown below are 29 T cell receptor beta chains from a single sample sequenced in a study of cytomegalovirus exposure and HLA in healthy donors. Both 60 Vbeta primers and 13 Jbeta primers went into the PCR. Measured with immunoSEQ multiplex PCR; TCRdb has only the in-frame clones, and not every one. The sample lists more than 80,000 clones, less than 70% occurring once. Sequencing was done on a sample of PBMCs. Receptor source: a human donor in good health.

This rearrangement joins TRBV7-2 to TRBJ2-1; 13 nucleotides align to TRBD2. J gave up 5 bases and V 1 base, and 2 bases lay outside the gene matches. This CDR3 spans 16 amino acids. Germline CDR1 SGHTA, CDR2 FQGNSA. The CDR3 nucleotides are TGTGCCAGCAGCTTAGTCGGGACTAGCGGGAACAATGAGCAGTTCTTC. This sequence encodes CASSLVGTSGNNEQFF.

This chain links TRBV18 with TRBJ1-5; 8 nucleotides align to TRBD1. Germline values: CDR1 KGHSH, CDR2 LQKENI. The V and J ends lost 4 bases and 7 bases, in that order; junction bases with no gene match: 6. CDR3 length: 14 amino acids. The CDR3 protein is CASSLDRERQPQHF. Here the CDR3 DNA reads TGTGCCAGCTCACTGGACAGGGAAAGGCAGCCCCAGCATTTT.

The genes are TRBV9 and TRBJ2-3; D not resolved. Germline CDR1 reads SGDLS; CDR2 reads YYNGEE. The CDR3 has 15 residues. V lost 0 bases and J lost 4, with 12 bases in between. Here the CDR3 reads CASSVDIRVPDTQYF. The CDR3 bases are TGTGCCAGCAGCGTAGATATTCGAGTACCAGATACGCAGTATTTT. The complete variable domain, with remaining parts taken from reference TRBV9 and TRBJ2-3, reads DSGVTQTPKHLITATGQRVTLRCSPRSGDLSVYWYQQSLDQGLQFLIQYYNGEERAKGNILERFSAQQFPDLHSELNLSSLELGDSALYFCASSVDIRVPDTQYFGPGTRLTVL.

The chain recombines TRBV19 with TRBJ2-5; possible D gene TRBD1, 6 bases. Deletions cut 3 bases from V and 4 bases from J, with 12 bases between. CDR1 and CDR2 (germline): LNHDA, SQIVND (reference sequence). CDR3 length equals 14 residues. The CDR3 nucleotides are TGTGCCAGTAGTATCCCACAGGGTCGAGAGACCCAGTACTTC. It translates to CASSIPQGRETQYF. The full variable domain, in which reference TRBV19 and TRBJ2-5 provide the parts outside the CDR3, is DGGITQSPKYLFRKEGQNVTLSCEQNLNHDAMYWYRQDPGQGLRLIYYSQIVNDFQKGDIAEGYSVSREKKESFPLTVTSAQKNPTAFYLCASSIPQGRETQYFGPGTRLLVL.

The chain carries TRBV4-3 and TRBJ1-2; D remains unclear. Trimming pared 4 bases from V and 1 base from J, leaving 10 bases between. This CDR3 comprises 14 residues. The V gene's germline CDR1 is LGHNA and CDR2 YSLEER. The CDR3 nucleotides read TGCGCCAGCAGCCCCGGCGGGTTTAACTATGGCTACACCTTC. It yields the protein CASSPGGFNYGYTF.

The CDR3 region is CARGVLHPGQGDTEAFF. CDR3 DNA sequence: TGTGCTAGGGGGGTTCTTCATCCGGGACAGGGGGACACTGAAGCTTTCTTT. The V call is TRBV12-5, the J call TRBJ1-1; 11 nucleotides align to TRBD1. The ends lost 9 bases at V and 3 bases at J; junction bases unmatched: 15. This CDR3 comprises 17 residues. Germline lookup yields CDR1 LGHNT and CDR2 FRNRAP.

This clone was seen a handful of times. The junction departs from germline at one end; a sequencing error may be responsible. The chain combines TRBV2 with TRBJ1-2, with unresolved D. Germline-derived CDR1 and CDR2 are SNHLY and FYNNEI. The CDR3 is 11 residues long. The chain's CDR3 is CASSELGSSPF. The CDR3 DNA reads TGTGCCAGCAGTGAACTGGGCTCGAGCCCCTTC.

Only a few counts were recorded for this clone. The J gene is TRBJ1-2, the V gene TRBV5-4; possible D gene TRBD1, 6 bases. This CDR3 region has 14 residues. V dropped 6 bases and J dropped 3 bases, with 15 bases sitting between them. The germline V gene encodes CDR1 SGHNT and CDR2 YYREEE (reference sequence). The CDR3 reads CASTSPTGDYGYTF. CDR3 coding DNA: TGTGCCAGCACCAGCCCGACAGGTGACTATGGCTACACCTTC.

This chain uses TRBV4-2 with TRBJ2-7; D is perhaps TRBD2 (6 bases). This CDR3 has 14 amino acids. Germline V gene lookup returns CDR1 LGHNA and CDR2 YNFKEQ. V shed 1 base and J shed 2 bases, with 9 bases lying between them. Here the CDR3 reads CASSQGGEAYEQYF. The CDR3 bases are TGTGCCAGCAGCCAAGGCGGGGAGGCCTACGAGCAGTACTTC.

The chain combines TRBV11-2 with TRBJ2-1; 7 bases agree with TRBD2. This CDR3 region has 17 residues. Germline loops: CDR1 SGHAT, CDR2 FQNNGV. Germline trimming cut 1 base from V and 10 bases from J; bases unmatched to any gene: 16. CDR3 coding DNA: TGTGCCAGCAGCTTAGGGCTACGGGACTACCTAATGAGCGAGCAGTTCTTC. Its translation is CASSLGLRDYLMSEQFF.

V and J are TRBV5-1 and TRBJ1-6; tentative D call: TRBD1 (6 bases). V lost 4 bases to trimming and J lost 1 base, with 9 bases between them. Per the germline V gene, CDR1 is SGHRS and CDR2 is YFSETQ. CDR3 length: 15 amino acids. CDR3 protein: CASSGGGSYNSPLHF. CDR3 DNA: TGCGCCAGCAGCGGGGGCGGGTCCTATAATTCACCCCTCCACTTT.

The rearrangement links TRBV5-1 to TRBJ1-1; D may be TRBD1 (6 bases). Trimming cost V 4 bases and J 1 base, with 17 bases left between them. The CDR3 has 16 amino acids. Germline V CDR1 and CDR2: SGHRS, YFSETQ. CDR3 region: CASSLGQTQGNTEAFF. The CDR3, as DNA: TGCGCCAGCAGCCTGGGGCAGACACAGGGGAACACTGAAGCTTTCTTT. Full variable domain (rest looked up from reference TRBV5-1 and TRBJ1-1): KAGVTQTPRYLIKTRGQQVTLSCSPISGHRSVSWYQQTPGQGLQFLFEYFSETQRNKGNFPGRFSGRQFSNSRSEMNVSTLELGDSALYLCASSLGQTQGNTEAFFGQGTRLTVV.

This CDR3 reads CASSYPQGQSSYEQYF. In DNA form, the CDR3 reads TGTGCCAGCAGCTACCCACAGGGACAGAGCTCCTACGAGCAGTACTTC. The gene calls are TRBV7-9 and TRBJ2-7; 7 bases align to TRBD1. CDR1 and CDR2 from the germline V gene are SEHNR and FQNEAQ (reference sequence). With V trimmed by 4 bases and J by 0 bases, 9 bases remained unmatched. The CDR3 has 16 amino acids.

The chain joins TRBV27 to TRBJ2-7, with D perhaps TRBD1 (6 bases). V shed 3 bases and J shed 1 base, with 22 bases lying between them. The CDR3 totals 18 residues. Looked up from germline, CDR1 is MNHEY and CDR2 is SMNVEV (reference sequence). The CDR3 DNA sequence: TGTGCCAGCAGTTTCAAACCCCCCCAGGGGCCGAATTCCTACGAGCAGTACTTC. It is translated as CASSFKPPQGPNSYEQYF.

V usage is TRBV6-5 and J usage is TRBJ2-1, with 7 bases matching TRBD1. Germline CDR1 reads MNHEY; CDR2 reads SVGAGI. Trimming cost V 8 bases and J 4 bases; bases outside gene matches: 8. The length of the CDR3 is 14 residues. The CDR3 nucleotides are TGTGCCAGCCACCGAGGGGGCGGGTACAATGAGCAGTTCTTC. Translating gives CASHRGGGYNEQFF.

This chain connects TRBV4-3 to TRBJ1-2; possibly TRBD1 for D (5 bases). CDR3 length: 15 amino acids. Trimming removed 0 bases at V and 3 bases at J, with 11 bases between. Germline V gene sequence: CDR1 LGHNA, CDR2 YSLEER. The CDR3 region is CASSQDLTVHYGYTF. The CDR3, as DNA: TGCGCCAGCAGCCAAGATTTGACAGTTCACTATGGCTACACCTTC.

As DNA, the CDR3 is TGTGCCAGCAGCCCCCGGGGGGTTCCCTACAATGAGCAGTTCTTC. Residues: CASSPRGVPYNEQFF. The V call is TRBV7-9, the J call TRBJ2-1, with 7 bases matching TRBD2. The V and J ends lost 5 bases and 2 bases, in that order; junction bases with no gene match: 6. Germline V CDR1 and CDR2: SEHNR, FQNEAQ (reference sequence). The CDR3 is 15 residues long.

This chain links TRBV5-4 with TRBJ2-3; a weak D match, TRBD2 (6 bases). CDR1 and CDR2 from the germline V gene are SGHNT and YYREEE (reference sequence). V was clipped by 1 base and J by 4 bases, with 13 bases between them. The CDR3 consists of 15 residues. The CDR3 DNA sequence: TGTGCCAGCAGCTTGCCGGGGGATGGCGCAGATACGCAGTATTTT. Protein product: CASSLPGDGADTQYF.

Comment on this clone: Mismatch with germline at one junction end may stem from a read error. V is TRBV7-8 and J is TRBJ2-7; possible D gene TRBD2, 6 bases. Looked up from germline, CDR1 is SGHVS and CDR2 is FQNEAQ. The CDR3 loop spans 15 amino acids. The CDR3 sequence is CASSLAGAGSYEQYF. The DNA of the CDR3 is TGTGCCAGCAGCCTAGCCGGGGCGGGGTCCTACGAGCAGTACTTC.

The gene calls are TRBV7-2 and TRBJ1-5, with 10 positions matching TRBD1. This CDR3 has 17 residues. The germline V gene has CDR1 SGHTA and CDR2 FQGNSA. J was trimmed by 6 bases and V by 3 bases; bases with no gene match: 11. CDR3 in amino acids: CASSLVFGTGVIQPQHF. CDR3 sequence (DNA): TGTGCCAGCAGCTTGGTCTTCGGGACAGGGGTTATTCAGCCCCAGCATTTT.

The chain has TRBV7-6 and TRBJ1-1, with D perhaps TRBD1 (5 bases). V lost 6 bases, J lost 0 bases, and 8 bases lay in between. CDR1 and CDR2 (germline): SGHVS, FNYEAQ. The CDR3 consists of 13 residues. In DNA, the CDR3 is TGTGCCAGCAGGGCAGGGATGAACACTGAAGCTTTCTTT. It codes for CASRAGMNTEAFF.

The chain employs TRBV30 and TRBJ2-1; tentative D call: TRBD2 (7 bases). Trimming shortened V by 0 bases and J by 6 bases, and 9 bases separated the two germline ends. The length of the CDR3 is 13 residues. Germline CDR1 GTSNPN, CDR2 SVGIG (reference sequence). Here the CDR3 reads CAWSVGGANEQFF. The CDR3 nucleotides are TGTGCCTGGAGTGTGGGGGGGGCCAATGAGCAGTTCTTC.

This rearrangement joins TRBV10-3 to TRBJ2-5, with a tentative D call TRBD2 (7 bases). The CDR3 contains 16 residues. The germline V gene has CDR1 ENHRY and CDR2 SYGVKD. V lost 2 bases, J lost 5 bases, and 18 bases lay in between. The CDR3 is CAISEAEGGLGETQYF. The CDR3, as DNA: TGTGCCATCAGTGAGGCCGAGGGGGGGCTAGGGGAGACCCAGTACTTC.

The J gene is TRBJ1-3, the V gene TRBV9, with D perhaps matching TRBD1 (5 bases). Trimming removed 0 bases at V and 0 bases at J, with 13 bases between. CDR1 SGDLS and CDR2 YYNGEE come from the germline V gene. The CDR3 length is 17 residues. CDR3 region: CASSVDPGGPSGNTIYF. The CDR3 DNA reads TGTGCCAGCAGCGTAGACCCGGGGGGACCCTCTGGAAACACCATATATTTT.

In its sample, this clone was seen a few times. The chain recombines TRBV7-9 with TRBJ2-1; tentatively, D is TRBD1 (6 bases). V gave up 7 bases and J gave up 1 base, with 11 bases separating them. This CDR3 has 14 residues. Germline V gene sequence: CDR1 SEHNR, CDR2 FQNEAQ (reference sequence). The CDR3 nucleotides read TGTGCCAGCACCCTGGGGGCATCCTACAATGAGCAGTTCTTC. Translating gives CASTLGASYNEQFF.

This sequence joins TRBV2 and TRBJ2-5; TRBD1 aligns across 7 bases. CDR3 length: 14 residues. Trimming cost V 10 bases and J 5 bases; bases outside gene matches: 13. The germline CDR1 and CDR2 sequences are SNHLY and FYNNEI. The CDR3 region is CANQQGSSLETQYF. CDR3 nucleotide sequence: TGTGCCAACCAACAGGGGTCTAGCTTGGAGACCCAGTACTTC.

The chain joins TRBV19 to TRBJ1-5; TRBD1 matches 9 bases. The CDR3 sequence is 17 residues long. Germline CDR1 and CDR2: LNHDA and SQIVND (reference sequence). V shed 6 bases and J 0 bases; nucleotides not matched to a gene: 9. CDR3 region: CASSRSTGGYSNQPQHF. CDR3 DNA sequence: TGTGCCAGTAGCCGATCGACAGGGGGTTATAGCAATCAGCCCCAGCATTTT.

This sequence joins TRBV25-1 and TRBJ1-4; unclear D gene. There are 14 residues in the CDR3. V lost 5 bases, J lost 0 bases, and 7 bases lay in between. Germline values: CDR1 MGHDK, CDR2 SYGVNS. CDR3 residues: CASSQRATNEKLFF. DNA of the CDR3: TGTGCCAGCAGTCAAAGAGCAACTAATGAAAAACTGTTTTTT.

This clone was counted a few times. This rearrangement joins TRBV7-2 to TRBJ1-2, with D perhaps matching TRBD1 (5 bases). The V gene's germline CDR1 is SGHTA and CDR2 FQGNSA. The ends were cut back, 5 bases at V and 8 bases at J, with 18 bases in the middle. The CDR3 extends over 14 amino acids. The CDR3 bases are TGTGCCAGCAGCCCCGAAAGGTGGGGCGCCGGCTACACCTTC. As protein: CASSPERWGAGYTF.